These 32 T cell receptor beta chains were all obtained from the same sample, sequenced in a study of spatial heterogeneity in lung cancer. Study-wide results and caveats: One measure, the expanded intratumoral alpha and beta TCR count, tracked tumor mutation counts.

Their antigen targets remain unknown. The time point: sample taken at primary tumor resection. TCRdb reprocessed the 5' RACE reads with MiXCR, giving one entry per CDR3 protein. The sample yields 18,000 or so distinct CDR3 sequences, about 6.1% seen once. Source: lung tumor tissue, taken at surgery. Receptors originate from a female donor with early-stage non-small cell lung cancer.

In its sample, this clonotype was seen many times. Since it is a stray read in a library aimed at alpha chains, this beta chain has a size that is not meaningful. The chain employs TRBV27 and TRBJ2-4; D may be TRBD2 (6 bases). Per germline, CDR1 MNHEY and CDR2 SMNVEV (reference sequence). V was pared by 3 bases and J by 6 bases, with 12 bases between. This CDR3 spans 14 amino acids. CDR3 in DNA: TGTGCCAGCAGTTTCGGGACTGGGGGAAACATTCAGTACTTC. Protein product: CASSFGTGGNIQYF.

By share of the sample, this clonotype is medium-sized. This beta chain lies outside the target of a library built for alpha chains; its clone size means little. This chain links TRBV10-3 with TRBJ1-1; D is perhaps TRBD1 (5 bases). The V end was cut by 8 bases, the J end by 6 bases, with 16 bases between. Germline CDR1 is ENHRY and CDR2 is SYGVKD. The CDR3 runs to 13 residues. The CDR3 DNA reads TGTGCCATCTCCGCAGGGTTCGAGGCTGAAGCTTTCTTT. Protein product: CAISAGFEAEAFF.

This clonotype appeared many times. This beta chain slipped into a library made for alpha chains as a stray read, so its size is not meaningful. This sequence joins TRBV20-1 and TRBJ2-7; tentatively, D is TRBD1 (6 bases). CDR3 length: 13 residues. Deletions cut 4 bases from V and 2 bases from J, with 12 bases between. Germline V gene sequence: CDR1 DFQATT, CDR2 SNEGSKA (reference sequence). The CDR3 reads CSATGASPYEQYF. CDR3 coding DNA: TGCAGTGCTACAGGGGCCTCTCCCTACGAGCAGTACTTC.

A note on this clonotype: This beta chain was picked up by a library intended for alpha chains and is off target, so its count carries little meaning. This chain joins TRBV12-3 or TRBV12-4 and TRBJ1-5; 7 bases are a match to TRBD1. The V segment lost 6 bases and the J segment 2 bases; nucleotides outside the gene matches: 7. The CDR3 runs to 15 residues. CDR3 bases: TGTGCCAGCAGCATAGGGGGCGCGGGCAATCAGCCCCAGCATTTT. It yields the protein CASSIGGAGNQPQHF.

This clonotype was seen many times. Since it is a stray read in a library aimed at alpha chains, this beta chain has a size that is not meaningful. The chain links TRBV14 to TRBJ1-2; D is unclear. V was pared by 1 base and J by 6 bases, with 12 bases between. This CDR3 spans 14 amino acids. CDR1 SGHDN and CDR2 FVKESK come from the germline V gene. CDR3 sequence: CASSQGSHNNGYTF. The CDR3 coding sequence is TGTGCCAGCAGCCAAGGGTCGCATAATAATGGCTACACCTTC.

This clonotype has a handful of counts. As an off-target read in a library built for alpha chains, this beta chain has a frequency of little significance. The chain links TRBV9 to TRBJ2-2, with D hard to call. Germline assignment: CDR1 SGDLS and CDR2 YYNGEE. Trimming took 1 base from V and 7 from J, leaving 8 bases between them. CDR3 length equals 13 residues. The CDR3 DNA reads as TGTGCCAGCAGCGTATACGTCCTCGGGGAGCTGTTTTTT. It codes for CASSVYVLGELFF.

This clonotype was picked up many times. A library made for alpha chains picked up this beta chain off target, so its size means little. The rearrangement uses TRBV7-9 and TRBJ2-2; possibly TRBD2 for D (6 bases). The CDR3 has 14 amino acids. Germline lookup yields CDR1 SEHNR and CDR2 FQNEAQ (reference sequence). V lost 8 bases and J 6 bases, leaving 16 bases between the germline ends. The CDR3 DNA sequence: TGTGCCAGCGCCTGGGACTCTACCTCCGGGGAGCTGTTTTTT. It specifies CASAWDSTSGELFF. The variable domain in full, with the rest retrieved from reference TRBV7-9 and TRBJ2-2, is DTGVSQNPRHKITKRGQNVTFRCDPISEHNRLYWYRQTLGQGPEFLTYFQNEAQLEKSRLLSDRFSAERPKGSFSTLEIQRTEQGDSAMYLCASAWDSTSGELFFGEGSRLTVL.

As regards this clonotype: Being off target in a library aimed at alpha chains, this beta chain has a size of little meaning. The chain joins TRBV7-2 to TRBJ1-1; a weak D match, TRBD1 (5 bases). From germline, CDR1 is SGHTA and CDR2 FQGNSA. The V end lost 2 bases, the J end lost 5 bases, and 12 bases lay between the germline ends. This CDR3 is 14 amino acids long. CDR3 sequence (DNA): TGTGCCAGCAGCTTATTTGGGGGGGGAACTGAAGCTTTCTTT. Residues: CASSLFGGGTEAFF. The full variable domain, with the rest looked up from reference TRBV7-2 and TRBJ1-1, is GAGVSQSPSNKVTEKGKDVELRCDPISGHTALYWYRQSLGQGLEFLIYFQGNSAPDKSGLPSDRFSAERTGGSVSTLTIQRTQQEDSAVYLCASSLFGGGTEAFFGQGTRLTVV.

This clonotype was seen at least ten times. This beta chain is an off-target read within a library intended for alpha chains, so its frequency means little. V gene TRBV6-1 combines with J gene TRBJ1-1; D unclear. Germline V gene data show CDR1 as MNHNS and CDR2 as SASEGT. V lost 3 bases, J lost 7 bases, and 12 bases lay in between. CDR3 size: 13 residues. CDR3 amino acids: CASSDDVAFEAFF. The CDR3, as DNA: TGTGCCAGCAGTGACGACGTGGCATTTGAAGCTTTCTTT.

This clonotype is medium-sized by share. In a library made to pick up alpha chains, this beta chain is a stray read with a size that means little. V gene TRBV5-1 combines with J gene TRBJ1-5, with TRBD1 matching over 7 bases. The CDR3 consists of 15 residues. The germline CDR1 and CDR2 sequences are SGHRS and YFSETQ. The ends lost 0 bases at V and 5 bases at J; junction bases unmatched: 5. CDR3 DNA: TGCGCCAGCAGCTTGGCACCAGGGGGTTATCAGCCCCAGCATTTT. Translating gives CASSLAPGGYQPQHF. The full variable domain, completed using reference TRBV5-1 and TRBJ1-5, is KAGVTQTPRYLIKTRGQQVTLSCSPISGHRSVSWYQQTPGQGLQFLFEYFSETQRNKGNFPGRFSGRQFSNSRSEMNVSTLELGDSALYLCASSLAPGGYQPQHFGDGTRLSIL.

Concerning this clonotype itself: The library was designed around alpha chains, so this beta chain is a stray read whose abundance carries little weight. The J gene is TRBJ2-3, the V gene TRBV7-3, with TRBD2 matching 11 bases. Germline CDR1 and CDR2: SGHTA and FQGTGA. CDR3 size: 15 residues. V trimming: 5 bases; J trimming: 8 bases; junction bases outside the gene matches: 9. CDR3 region: CASSLGLAAPGTQYF. DNA of the CDR3: TGTGCCAGCAGCCTGGGACTAGCGGCCCCCGGTACGCAGTATTTT.

This clonotype was found many times. The library was designed around alpha chains, so this beta chain is a stray read whose abundance carries little weight. The chain couples TRBV11-2 to TRBJ2-2, with D hard to call. The V gene's germline CDR1 is SGHAT and CDR2 FQNNGV. V dropped 1 base and J dropped 2 bases, with 5 bases sitting between them. The CDR3 is 14 amino acids. CDR3 nucleotides: TGTGCCAGCAGCTTAGTCCATAACACCGGGGAGCTGTTTTTT. Translating it yields CASSLVHNTGELFF.

This clonotype was seen ten or more times. The library was prepared for alpha chains; this beta chain is a stray read, so its frequency means little. The chain recombines TRBV9 with TRBJ2-3; 8 positions agree with TRBD2. The CDR3 has 16 residues. The germline gives CDR1 SGDLS, CDR2 YYNGEE. V was pared by 0 bases and J by 2 bases, with 5 bases of the junction left unmatched. The CDR3 DNA is TGTGCCAGCAGCGTAGAGAGCGGGAGTATCACAGATACGCAGTATTTT. Translated: CASSVESGSITDTQYF.

In this sample, this clonotype turned up a few times. The library was built for alpha chains, so this beta chain is an off-target read and its size means little. V gene TRBV3-1 combines with J gene TRBJ2-2; 7 bases line up with TRBD1. V lost 6 bases, J lost 6 bases, and 1 base stayed unmatched. The CDR3 runs to 12 residues. CDR1 and CDR2 (germline): LGHDT, YNNKEL (reference sequence). This chain's CDR3 is CASSQGAGELFF. Written as DNA, the CDR3 is TGTGCCAGCAGTCAGGGGGCCGGGGAGCTGTTTTTT.

This clonotype turned up a few times. The library was built for alpha chains, so this beta chain is an off-target read and its size means little. The CDR3 nucleotides are TGTGCCAGCAGAGAGACCACTAACTATGGCTACACCTTC. Its protein product is CASRETTNYGYTF. This chain connects TRBV12-3 or TRBV12-4 to TRBJ1-2, with D unclear. The V gene lost 6 bases and the J gene lost 0 bases, with 8 bases spanning the gap. The CDR3 covers 13 residues.

This clonotype was recorded many times. This beta chain turned up in a library designed for alpha chains; as an off-target read, its abundance says little. The chain combines TRBV15 with TRBJ2-6, with D perhaps matching TRBD1 (5 bases). CDR1 and CDR2 from the germline V gene are LNHNV and YYDKDF (reference sequence). The CDR3 runs 16 residues. The ends were cut back, 0 bases at V and 4 bases at J, with 10 bases in the middle. CDR3 nucleotide sequence: TGTGCCACCAGCAGAGATCTAGGGGCCGGGGCCAACGTCCTGACTTTC. It yields the protein CATSRDLGAGANVLTF.

This clonotype was recorded at least ten times. This beta chain lies outside the target of a library built for alpha chains; its clone size means little. This sequence joins TRBV7-3 and TRBJ1-1; D is undetermined. Per the germline V gene, CDR1 is SGHTA and CDR2 is FQGTGA. The CDR3 sequence is 17 residues long. Between the trimmed V and J ends, which lost 2 bases and 2 bases, there was a span of 18 bases. The CDR3 loop is CASSLGGLELSNTEAFF. The CDR3 DNA reads as TGTGCCAGCAGCTTAGGAGGATTGGAATTAAGTAACACTGAAGCTTTCTTT.

This clonotype showed up many times. This beta chain is a stray read from a library made for alpha chains; its abundance is not meaningful. The chain recombines TRBV5-1 with TRBJ2-1, with D possibly being TRBD2 (6 bases). V was cut by 0 bases and J by 8 bases, with 12 bases left in between. The CDR3 sequence is 14 residues long. Germline V gene data show CDR1 as SGHRS and CDR2 as YFSETQ. The CDR3, as DNA: TGCGCCAGCAGCTTGGTGGCTAGCGTCGATGAGCAGTTCTTC. Protein product: CASSLVASVDEQFF.

This clonotype was counted ten times or more. The library was built for alpha chains, so this beta chain is an off-target read and its size means little. The chain joins TRBV27 to TRBJ2-1; 14 nucleotides agree with TRBD2. In germline, CDR1 is MNHEY, CDR2 SMNVEV (reference sequence). The CDR3 has 17 amino acids. After removal of 10 bases from V and 2 bases from J, the junction contained 10 bases not matched to a gene. The CDR3 loop is CATSGTSGSMAYNEQFF. CDR3 nucleotide sequence: TGTGCCACCTCGGGGACTAGCGGGAGTATGGCCTACAATGAGCAGTTCTTC.

This clonotype was detected ten times or more. A library made for alpha chains picked up this beta chain off target, so its size means little. The CDR3 is CASSGTSGSSETQYF. CDR3 bases: TGTGCCAGCAGCGGGACTAGCGGGAGTAGTGAGACCCAGTACTTC. This sequence joins TRBV11-1 and TRBJ2-5; 14 bases fit TRBD2. This CDR3 is 15 amino acids long. V lost 5 bases and J lost 5; bases outside the gene matches: 4. Germline CDR1 reads SGHAT; CDR2 reads FQDESV (reference sequence).

This clonotype was observed at least ten times. This beta chain slipped into a library made for alpha chains as a stray read, so its size is not meaningful. V and J are TRBV12-3 or TRBV12-4 and TRBJ2-3; 9 bases line up with TRBD1. The trim removed 5 bases at V and 4 bases at J, leaving 13 bases unmatched. The CDR3 extends over 17 amino acids. This chain's CDR3 is CASSTLSGQGVSDTQYF. As DNA, the CDR3 is TGTGCCAGCAGTACCCTTTCGGGACAGGGTGTATCAGATACGCAGTATTTT.

This clonotype was observed at least ten times. The library was prepared for alpha chains; this beta chain is a stray read, so its frequency means little. The CDR3 DNA is TGTGCCAGCAGCTTAACGGGGAACTCTGGGGCCAACGTCCTGACTTTC. Translation: CASSLTGNSGANVLTF. The gene calls are TRBV7-3 and TRBJ2-6; D gene uncertain. CDR1 is SGHTA and CDR2 is FQGTGA in the germline V gene. Trimming stripped 0 bases from V and 0 bases from J, with 6 bases between. The CDR3 covers 16 residues.

This clonotype was recorded at least ten times. This beta chain slipped into a library made for alpha chains as a stray read, so its size is not meaningful. DNA of the CDR3: TGCGCCAGCAGCCTCGAGCAGACAGCGTTAAACTCACCCCTCCACTTT. Translation gives CASSLEQTALNSPLHF. This chain joins TRBV5-1 and TRBJ1-6; possibly TRBD1 for D (5 bases). Germline assignment: CDR1 SGHRS and CDR2 YFSETQ. Trimming took off 4 bases at V and 10 bases at J, with 21 bases between the two ends. The CDR3 extends over 16 amino acids.

This clonotype came up many times. The library was built for alpha chains, so this beta chain is an off-target read and its size means little. The CDR3 protein is CASIRALGLAGVQPGELFF. In DNA form, the CDR3 reads TGTGCCAGCATCCGTGCCCTGGGACTAGCGGGAGTCCAACCCGGGGAGCTGTTTTTT. This sequence joins TRBV11-2 and TRBJ2-2; TRBD2 matches at 14 bases. Losses at the gene ends were 7 bases for V and 6 bases for J; bases not matched to a gene: 16. The CDR3 is made up of 19 amino acids. Germline V gene data show CDR1 as SGHAT and CDR2 as FQNNGV. Using reference TRBV11-2 and TRBJ2-2 for the parts outside the CDR3, the full variable domain is EAGVAQSPRYKIIEKRQSVAFWCNPISGHATLYWYQQILGQGPKLLIQFQNNGVVDDSQLPKDRFSAERLKGVDSTLKIQPAKLEDSAVYLCASIRALGLAGVQPGELFFGEGSRLTVL.

By its share, this clonotype is medium-sized. Within a library made for alpha chains, this beta chain is off target, and its count is uninformative. This chain connects TRBV29-1 to TRBJ2-4, with D unclear. Trimming cost V 4 bases and J 1 base, with 11 bases left between them. The V gene's germline CDR1 is SQVTM and CDR2 ANQGSEA. This CDR3 has 14 amino acids. CDR3 sequence: CSVAAVGAKNIQYF. The CDR3 region has the DNA TGCAGCGTTGCGGCCGTTGGGGCCAAAAACATTCAGTACTTC. The full variable domain, with the rest looked up from reference TRBV29-1 and TRBJ2-4, is SAVISQKPSRDICQRGTSLTIQCQVDSQVTMMFWYRQQPGQSLTLIATANQGSEATYESGFVIDKFPISRPNLTFSTLTVSNMSPEDSSIYLCSVAAVGAKNIQYFGAGTRLSVL.

This clonotype was found many times. This beta chain was picked up by a library intended for alpha chains and is off target, so its count carries little meaning. This chain connects TRBV27 to TRBJ1-1, with D uncertain. V was cut by 6 bases and J by 11 bases, with 19 bases left in between. Germline lookup yields CDR1 MNHEY and CDR2 SMNVEV (reference sequence). The CDR3 spans 13 residues. In nucleotides, the CDR3 is TGTGCCAGCAGCTCGACCGTGGGAGGAGGCGCTTTCTTT. Its protein product is CASSSTVGGGAFF.

This clonotype appeared a few times. Being off target in a library aimed at alpha chains, this beta chain has a size of little meaning. This chain links TRBV20-1 with TRBJ2-1; 14 nucleotides agree with TRBD2. Germline CDR1 and CDR2: DFQATT and SNEGSKA (reference sequence). V trimming: 3 bases; J trimming: 2 bases; junction bases outside the gene matches: 3. The CDR3 has 16 amino acids. CDR3 nucleotides: TGCAGTGCTAGGGGACTAGCGGGAGATACCTACAATGAGCAGTTCTTC. Encoded protein: CSARGLAGDTYNEQFF.

Note on this clonotype: For a library built for alpha chains, this beta chain is a stray read; little rests on its size. The chain recombines TRBV6-2 or TRBV6-3 with TRBJ2-3, with 11 bases lining up with TRBD2. The CDR3 is 17 residues long. The V gene end was trimmed by 2 bases and the J gene end by 4 bases; junction bases not matched to a gene: 8. The germline CDR1 and CDR2 sequences are MNHEY and SVGEGT. The CDR3 loop reads CASSYRPSGRTADTQYF. The CDR3 DNA follows: TGTGCCAGCAGTTACCGTCCTAGCGGGAGGACCGCAGATACGCAGTATTTT.

In its sample, this clonotype is medium-sized. Since it is a stray read in a library aimed at alpha chains, this beta chain has a size that is not meaningful. The V and J genes are TRBV3-1 and TRBJ2-7; 10 bases agree with TRBD2. This CDR3 has 16 amino acids. The V gene end was trimmed by 1 base and the J gene end by 3 bases; junction bases not matched to a gene: 6. Germline V gene data show CDR1 as LGHDT and CDR2 as YNNKEL (reference sequence). The CDR3 coding sequence is TGTGCCAGCAGCCAAGCTAGCGGGAGCCCCTTCTACGAGCAGTACTTC. This translates into CASSQASGSPFYEQYF.

Concerning this clonotype: This beta chain slipped into a library made for alpha chains as a stray read, so its size is not meaningful. The chain recombines TRBV7-9 with TRBJ1-1; tentatively, D is TRBD1 (5 bases). The CDR3 loop spans 18 amino acids. Germline CDR1 reads SEHNR; CDR2 reads FQNEAQ (reference sequence). Trimming removed 4 bases at V and 3 bases at J, with 24 bases between. CDR3 sequence (DNA): TGTGCCAGCAGCTCCTTCCTGGACAAACCTTTGGGGGACACTGAAGCTTTCTTT. Its protein is CASSSFLDKPLGDTEAFF.

In this sample, this clonotype turned up many times. This beta chain represents an off-target read in a library built for alpha chains; its size is of limited meaning. The rearrangement joins TRBV5-1 to TRBJ2-7; 7 bases align to TRBD2. CDR3 size: 13 residues. V dropped 6 bases and J dropped 0; count of bases not matched to a gene: 3. The V gene's germline CDR1 is SGHRS and CDR2 YFSETQ. For the CDR3, the DNA is TGCGCCAGCATGCGGGAGAGCTCCTACGAGCAGTACTTC. Translating it yields CASMRESSYEQYF.

With respect to this clonotype: A library made for alpha chains picked up this beta chain off target, so its size means little. The rearrangement joins TRBV6-5 to TRBJ1-2; 8 bases align to TRBD1. Trimming took 7 bases from V and 4 from J; bases not matched to a gene: 5. Germline values: CDR1 MNHEY, CDR2 SVGAGI. The CDR3 is 13 residues long. The CDR3 reads CASTRTGTYGYTF. The CDR3 DNA reads TGTGCCAGCACCAGGACAGGGACCTATGGCTACACCTTC.